The TCR beta chain described here comes from a study of CD8 T cells in ankylosing spondylitis. Overall study results and limits: In ankylosing spondylitis patients, matched synovial fluid reportedly showed significant enrichment of disease-linked clones. Those disease-linked clones were CD8+; they were also relatively rare in peripheral blood. A TCR beta motif of about eight highly homologous variants appeared characteristic of ankylosing spondylitis blood.

At least ten counts were recorded for this clonotype. Its cognate antigen is unknown. The V gene's germline CDR1 is DFQATT and CDR2 SNEGSKA (reference sequence). The trim removed 4 bases at V and 2 bases at J, leaving 10 bases unmatched. CDR3 size: 15 residues. The TCR beta libraries were generated through quantitative 5'-RACE incorporating molecular barcodes. TCRdb analysed the 5' RACE reads with MiXCR anew, one entry per CDR3 protein. The sample lists hundreds of thousands of distinct CDR3 sequences, under 30% seen once, with 6.6% in the top ten. The gene calls are TRBV20-1 and TRBJ2-7; 8 nucleotides match TRBD1. The TCR was taken from a male donor with ankylosing spondylitis or in good health (not recorded which). The sequenced sample consisted of blood, either unsorted or a sorted T cell fraction (not recorded which). CDR3 coding DNA: TGCAGTGCTATTCGCCGGGGACAGGTAACCTACGAGCAGTACTTC. As protein: CSAIRRGQVTYEQYF.